A selection of T cell receptor beta chains follows, all from one sample in a study of patients and donors after allogeneic stem cell transplantation. TCRdb itself ran the RT-PCR reads through MiXCR, one entry per CDR3 protein. In the table there are around 160,000 distinct CDR3 sequences, roughly 30% of which are singletons. Sequenced material: blood, either unsorted or a sorted T cell fraction (not recorded which). The receptor source for this set is a human donor who was either an allogeneic HSCT recipient or a stem cell or donor lymphocyte infusion donor (not recorded which). It is not recorded whose cells these are; they may come from a transplant donor. Each CDR3 is given with its conserved first and last residue. D genes are given only for firm matches. Only some rows state a clone size, as once, few, many or a class for expanded clones.

-,-,TRBJ2-3,TRBV7-2,TGTGCCAGCAGCTTCGTAGCGGCCCTTAGCACAGATACGCAGTATTTT,CASSFVAALSTDTQYF
many,TRBD1,TRBJ1-1,TRBV5-1,TGCGCCAGCAGCGCATTGACAGGGGACACTGAAGCTTTCTTT,CASSALTGDTEAFF
-,-,TRBJ2-3,TRBV21-1,TGTGCCAGCAGCAACCTCGACTCGCTCGGGGTCACAGATACGCAGTATTTT,CASSNLDSLGVTDTQYF
-,-,TRBJ2-7,TRBV11-2,TGTGCCAGCAGTGTCGACGGGAGCTACTACGAGCAGTACTTC,CASSVDGSYYEQYF
few,TRBD1,TRBJ1-1,TRBV5-1,TGCGCCAGCAGCTTAGGGCATCGACAGGGTAGCCCTGAAGCTTTCTTT,CASSLGHRQGSPEAFF
-,-,TRBJ2-1,TRBV4-3,TGCGCCAGCAGCCAAGGTATGCAAAGATGGGAGCAGTTCTTC,CASSQGMQRWEQFF
-,-,TRBJ2-2,TRBV10-3,TGTGCCATCAGTGAGTCGATATTTCCCGGGGAGCTGTTTTTT,CAISESIFPGELFF
few,-,TRBJ2-1,TRBV27,TGTGCCAGCAGTTTCTACGGGTTTGAGCAGTTCTTC,CASSFYGFEQFF
-,-,TRBJ2-1,TRBV9,TGTGCCAGCAGCGTTTCCGGGACAGAGCAGTTCTTC,CASSVSGTEQFF
many,-,TRBJ1-1,TRBV6-5,TGTGCCAGCAGCCACATTAGGAGGTTGGGAGCTTTCTTT,CASSHIRRLGAFF
-,-,TRBJ2-7,TRBV28,TGTGCCAGCAGTGCCCCTCTGCCCGGGGCCTACGAGCAGTACTTC,CASSAPLPGAYEQYF